This is a list of T cell receptor beta chains from one sample in a study of PD-L1 blockade in urothelial cancer. Assay used: immunoSEQ multiplex PCR; TCRdb lists only in-frame clones, some missing. Of about 100,000 clones detected, 91% appear once; the ten largest clones hold about 0.92%. Sequencing was performed on PBMCs, taken around atezolizumab (anti-PD-L1) treatment. Source of these receptors: a woman aged 80 or older with urothelial cancer. CDR3s include the opening cysteine and the closing phenylalanine or tryptophan. The D gene is left open where the match is weak. Size is stated for part of the rows, as once, few or many counts, or as a class when the clone is expanded.

>NA|TRBJ2-1|TRBV18|NA|16
CASSPGGGSSYNEQFF
TGTGCCAGCTCACCCGGAGGCGGAAGCTCCTACAATGAGCAGTTCTTC
>NA|TRBJ1-1|TRBV28|NA|15
CASSPWTDRGIEAFF
TGTGCCAGCAGTCCTTGGACTGATCGGGGGATTGAAGCTTTCTTT
>NA|TRBJ2-1|TRBV6-4|NA|15
CASSDGRTAYNEQFF
TGTGCCAGCAGTGACGGGAGGACTGCCTACAATGAGCAGTTCTTC
>NA|TRBJ2-1|TRBV6-1|NA|15
CASSELQDSYNEQFF
TGTGCCAGCAGTGAGCTACAGGACTCCTACAATGAGCAGTTCTTC
>once|TRBJ1-2|TRBV19|TRBD1|16
CASIQLGDRSNYGYTF
TGTGCCAGTATCCAATTAGGGGACAGATCTAACTATGGCTACACCTTC
>NA|TRBJ2-7|TRBV5-1|NA|14
CASSLPTSSYEQYF
TGCGCCAGCAGCTTACCGACTTCTTCCTACGAGCAGTACTTC
>NA|TRBJ2-1|TRBV5-1|TRBD2|15
CASSVSGSLGDEQFF
TGCGCCAGCAGCGTTAGCGGGAGCCTCGGGGATGAGCAGTTCTTC
>NA|TRBJ1-2|TRBV28|TRBD1|15
CASSSGTGPLYGYTF
TGTGCCAGCAGTTCCGGGACAGGCCCCCTCTATGGCTACACCTTC
>NA|TRBJ2-1|TRBV2|NA|14
CASNLWSSSDEQFF
TGTGCCAGCAACCTTTGGTCTAGCAGCGATGAGCAGTTCTTC
>NA|TRBJ2-3|TRBV10-3|NA|11
CAISITDTQYF
TGTGCCATCAGTATAACAGATACGCAGTATTTT
>NA|TRBJ2-1|TRBV18|NA|14
CASSPPSLEGEQFF
TGTGCCAGCTCACCACCTAGTCTGGAGGGTGAGCAGTTCTTC
>NA|TRBJ1-2|TRBV27|TRBD1|14
CASSNALQGQGYTF
TGTGCCAGCAGTAACGCCCTACAGGGGCAGGGCTACACCTTC
>NA|TRBJ1-1|TRBV5-4|NA|14
CASSSKGPGTEAFF
TGTGCCAGCAGCTCCAAGGGGCCGGGCACTGAAGCTTTCTTT